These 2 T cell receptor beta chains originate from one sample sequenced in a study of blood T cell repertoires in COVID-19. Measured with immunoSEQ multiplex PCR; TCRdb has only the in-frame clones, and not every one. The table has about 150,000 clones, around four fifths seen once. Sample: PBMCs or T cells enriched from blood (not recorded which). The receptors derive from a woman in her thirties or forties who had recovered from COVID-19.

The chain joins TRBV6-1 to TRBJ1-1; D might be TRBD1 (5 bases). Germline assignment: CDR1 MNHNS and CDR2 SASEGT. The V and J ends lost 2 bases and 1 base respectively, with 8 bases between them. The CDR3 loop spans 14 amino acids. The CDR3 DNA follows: TGTGCCAGCAGTGAAACGCAGGGGAACACTGAAGCTTTCTTT. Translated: CASSETQGNTEAFF.

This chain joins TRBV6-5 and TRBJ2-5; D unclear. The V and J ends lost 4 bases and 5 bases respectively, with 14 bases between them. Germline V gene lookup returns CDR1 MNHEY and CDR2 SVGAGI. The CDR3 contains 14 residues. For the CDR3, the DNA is TGTGCCAGCAGTTCTACCACCTCGGGTGAGACCCAGTACTTC. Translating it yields CASSSTTSGETQYF.